These 3 T cell receptor beta chains were sequenced from one sample in a study of blood T cell repertoires in COVID-19. Clones were sequenced by immunoSEQ multiplex PCR, and TCRdb holds only the in-frame ones, with some missing. Of 150,000 to 200,000 clones in the sample, 85% were seen once. The sample taken for sequencing was peripheral blood. These receptors all come from a human donor with acute or convalescent COVID-19. The donor label of this sample is uncertain.

This rearrangement joins TRBV20-1 to TRBJ1-1; no definite D call. V shed 3 bases and J shed 0 bases, with 11 bases lying between them. The CDR3 extends over 14 amino acids. Germline loops: CDR1 DFQATT, CDR2 SNEGSKA (reference sequence). The CDR3 here is CSASSGRLNTEAFF. In DNA, the CDR3 is TGCAGTGCTAGTTCCGGGAGATTGAACACTGAAGCTTTCTTT.

CDR3 in amino acids: CSVELTGWYGYTF. The CDR3 coding sequence is TGCAGCGTTGAGCTCACAGGGTGGTATGGCTACACCTTC. V and J are TRBV29-1 and TRBJ1-2; the D gene is possibly TRBD1 (6 bases). Trimming removed 3 bases from V and 5 bases from J, with 13 bases in between. The germline gives CDR1 SQVTM, CDR2 ANQGSEA. This CDR3 is built from 13 residues. The whole variable domain, remainder taken from reference TRBV29-1 and TRBJ1-2, is SAVISQKPSRDICQRGTSLTIQCQVDSQVTMMFWYRQQPGQSLTLIATANQGSEATYESGFVIDKFPISRPNLTFSTLTVSNMSPEDSSIYLCSVELTGWYGYTFGSGTRLTVV.

V gene TRBV12-3 or TRBV12-4 combines with J gene TRBJ1-2, with 8 bases aligning to TRBD1. The CDR3 runs 13 residues. Trimming took 5 bases from V and 6 from J; bases not matched to a gene: 5. In DNA, the CDR3 is TGTGCCAGCAGTCGTGACAGGGGAAATGGCTACACCTTC. Translated: CASSRDRGNGYTF.